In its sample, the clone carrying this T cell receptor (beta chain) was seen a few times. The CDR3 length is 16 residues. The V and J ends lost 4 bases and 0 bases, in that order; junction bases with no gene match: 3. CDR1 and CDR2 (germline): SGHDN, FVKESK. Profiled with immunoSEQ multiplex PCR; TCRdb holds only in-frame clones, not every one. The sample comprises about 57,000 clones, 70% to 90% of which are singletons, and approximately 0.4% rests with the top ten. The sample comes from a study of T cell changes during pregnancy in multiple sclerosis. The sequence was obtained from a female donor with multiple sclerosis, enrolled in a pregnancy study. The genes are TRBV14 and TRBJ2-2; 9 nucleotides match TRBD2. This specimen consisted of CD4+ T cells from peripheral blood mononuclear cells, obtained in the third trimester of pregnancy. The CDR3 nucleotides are TGTGCCAGCAGCCCGACTAGCGGAACGAACACCGGGGAGCTGTTTTTT. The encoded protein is CASSPTSGTNTGELFF.